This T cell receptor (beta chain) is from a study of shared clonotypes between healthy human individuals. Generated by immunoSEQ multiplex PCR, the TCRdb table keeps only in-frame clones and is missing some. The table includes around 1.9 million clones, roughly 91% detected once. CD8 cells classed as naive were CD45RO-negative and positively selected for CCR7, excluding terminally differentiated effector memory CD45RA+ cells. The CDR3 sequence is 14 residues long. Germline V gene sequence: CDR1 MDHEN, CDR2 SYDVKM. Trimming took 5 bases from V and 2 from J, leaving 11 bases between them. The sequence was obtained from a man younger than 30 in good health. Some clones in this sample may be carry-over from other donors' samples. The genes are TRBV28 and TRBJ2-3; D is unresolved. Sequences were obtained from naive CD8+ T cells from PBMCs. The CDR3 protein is CASSPPSYTDTQYF. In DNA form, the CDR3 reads TGTGCCAGCAGTCCCCCCTCGTACACAGATACGCAGTATTTT.